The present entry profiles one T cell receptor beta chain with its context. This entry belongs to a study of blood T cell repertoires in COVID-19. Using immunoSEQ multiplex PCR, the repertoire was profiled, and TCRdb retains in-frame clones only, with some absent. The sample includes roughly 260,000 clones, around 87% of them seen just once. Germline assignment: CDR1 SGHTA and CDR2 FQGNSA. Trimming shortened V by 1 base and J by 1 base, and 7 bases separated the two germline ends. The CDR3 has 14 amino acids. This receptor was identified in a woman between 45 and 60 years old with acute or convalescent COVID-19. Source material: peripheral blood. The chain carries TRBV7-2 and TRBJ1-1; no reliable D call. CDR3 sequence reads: CASSLVRANTEAFF. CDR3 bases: TGTGCCAGCAGCTTAGTTAGAGCGAACACTGAAGCTTTCTTT. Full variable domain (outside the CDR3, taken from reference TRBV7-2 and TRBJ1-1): GAGVSQSPSNKVTEKGKDVELRCDPISGHTALYWYRQSLGQGLEFLIYFQGNSAPDKSGLPSDRFSAERTGGSVSTLTIQRTQQEDSAVYLCASSLVRANTEAFFGQGTRLTVV.